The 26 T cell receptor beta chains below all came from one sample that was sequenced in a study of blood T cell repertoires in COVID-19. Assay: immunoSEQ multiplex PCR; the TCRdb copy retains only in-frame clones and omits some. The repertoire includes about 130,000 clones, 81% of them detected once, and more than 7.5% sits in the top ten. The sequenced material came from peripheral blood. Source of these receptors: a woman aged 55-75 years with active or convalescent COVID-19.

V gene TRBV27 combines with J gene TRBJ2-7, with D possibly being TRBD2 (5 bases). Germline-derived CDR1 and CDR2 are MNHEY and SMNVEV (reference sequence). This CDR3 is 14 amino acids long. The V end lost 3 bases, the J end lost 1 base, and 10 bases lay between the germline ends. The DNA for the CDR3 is TGTGCCAGCAGTTTCCAAAGCGGATCCTACGAGCAGTACTTC. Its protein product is CASSFQSGSYEQYF.

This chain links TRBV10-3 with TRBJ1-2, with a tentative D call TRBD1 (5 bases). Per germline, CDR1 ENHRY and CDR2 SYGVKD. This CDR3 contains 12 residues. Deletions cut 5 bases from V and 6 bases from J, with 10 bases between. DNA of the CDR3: TGTGCCATCAGTTTTGACAGTAATGGCTACACCTTC. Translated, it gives CAISFDSNGYTF.

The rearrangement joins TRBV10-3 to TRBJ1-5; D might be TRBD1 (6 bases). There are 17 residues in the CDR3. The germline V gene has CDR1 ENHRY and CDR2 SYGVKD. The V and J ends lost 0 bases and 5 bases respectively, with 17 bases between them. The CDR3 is CAISESIWGEGDQPQHF. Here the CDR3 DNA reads TGTGCCATCAGTGAGTCGATCTGGGGAGAGGGGGATCAGCCCCAGCATTTT.

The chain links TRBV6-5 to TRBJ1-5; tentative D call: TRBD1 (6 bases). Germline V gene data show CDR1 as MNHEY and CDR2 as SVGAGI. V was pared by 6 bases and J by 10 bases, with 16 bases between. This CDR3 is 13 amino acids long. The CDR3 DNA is TGTGCCAGCAGGGGGGCAGGGGCAAGCCCCCAGCATTTT. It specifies CASRGAGASPQHF.

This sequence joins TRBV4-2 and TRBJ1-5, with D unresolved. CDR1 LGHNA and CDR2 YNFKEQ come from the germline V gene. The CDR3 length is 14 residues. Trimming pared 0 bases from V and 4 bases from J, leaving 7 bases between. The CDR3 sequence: CASSQEQLNQPQHF. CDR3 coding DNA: TGTGCCAGCAGCCAAGAACAGCTGAATCAGCCCCAGCATTTT.

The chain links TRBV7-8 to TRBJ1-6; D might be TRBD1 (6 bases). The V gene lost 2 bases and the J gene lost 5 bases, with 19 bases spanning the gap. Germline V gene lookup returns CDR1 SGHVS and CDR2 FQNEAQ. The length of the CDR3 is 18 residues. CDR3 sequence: CASSLPRQVAKDNSPLHF. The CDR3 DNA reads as TGTGCCAGCAGCTTACCCCGACAGGTCGCAAAGGATAATTCACCCCTCCACTTT.

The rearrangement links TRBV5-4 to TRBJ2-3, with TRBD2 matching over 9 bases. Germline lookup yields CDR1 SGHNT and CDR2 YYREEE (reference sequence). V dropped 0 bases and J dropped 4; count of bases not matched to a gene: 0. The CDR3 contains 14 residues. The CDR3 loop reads CASSLGLAADTQYF. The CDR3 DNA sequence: TGTGCCAGCAGCTTGGGACTAGCGGCAGATACGCAGTATTTT.

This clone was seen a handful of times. The CDR3 protein is CASSPRLAGGPIEQFF. CDR3 bases: TGTGCCAGCAGCCCGAGACTAGCGGGGGGGCCTATTGAGCAGTTCTTC. The chain couples TRBV12-1 to TRBJ2-1; TRBD2 reflects the table's D call only, with no check against the DNA. TRBV12-1 is a recognized pseudogene. The CDR3 is 16 residues long.

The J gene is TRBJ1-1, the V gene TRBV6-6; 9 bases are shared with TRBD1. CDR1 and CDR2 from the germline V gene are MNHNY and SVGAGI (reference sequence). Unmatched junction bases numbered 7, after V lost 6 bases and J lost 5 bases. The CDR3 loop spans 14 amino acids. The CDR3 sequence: CASSPTGGSTEAFF. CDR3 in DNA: TGTGCCAGCAGCCCAACAGGGGGCTCGACTGAAGCTTTCTTT.

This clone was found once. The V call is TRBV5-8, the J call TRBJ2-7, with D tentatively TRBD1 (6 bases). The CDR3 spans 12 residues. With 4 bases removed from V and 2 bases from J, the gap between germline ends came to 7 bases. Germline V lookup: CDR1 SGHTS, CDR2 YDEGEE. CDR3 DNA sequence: TGTGCCAGCAGCGGGGACACCTACGAGCAGTACTTC. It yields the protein CASSGDTYEQYF.

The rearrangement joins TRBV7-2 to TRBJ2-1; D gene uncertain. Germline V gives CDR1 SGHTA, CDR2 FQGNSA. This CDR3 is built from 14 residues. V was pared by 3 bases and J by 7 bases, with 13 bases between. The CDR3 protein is CASSFPSVRNEQFF. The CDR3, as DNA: TGTGCCAGCAGCTTCCCTTCGGTCAGGAATGAGCAGTTCTTC.

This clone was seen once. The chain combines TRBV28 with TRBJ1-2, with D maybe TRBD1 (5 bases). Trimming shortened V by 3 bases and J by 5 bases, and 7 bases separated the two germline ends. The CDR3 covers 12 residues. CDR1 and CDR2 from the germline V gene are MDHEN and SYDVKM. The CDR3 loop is CASSFRAYGYTF. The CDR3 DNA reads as TGTGCCAGCAGTTTCAGGGCTTATGGCTACACCTTC.

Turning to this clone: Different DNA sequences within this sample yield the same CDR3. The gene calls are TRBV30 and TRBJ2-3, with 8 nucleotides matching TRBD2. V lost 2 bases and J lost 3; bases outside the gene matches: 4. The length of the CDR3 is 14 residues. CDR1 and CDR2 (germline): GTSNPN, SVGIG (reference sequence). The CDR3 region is CAWSLSGSTDTQYF. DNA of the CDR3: TGTGCCTGGAGTCTGAGCGGGAGTACAGATACGCAGTATTTT.

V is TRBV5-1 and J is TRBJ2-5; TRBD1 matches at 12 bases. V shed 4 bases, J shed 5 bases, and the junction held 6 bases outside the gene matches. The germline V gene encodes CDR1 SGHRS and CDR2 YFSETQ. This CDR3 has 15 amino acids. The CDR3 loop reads CASSTGTGGRETQYF. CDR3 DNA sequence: TGCGCCAGCAGCACCGGGACAGGGGGCCGGGAGACCCAGTACTTC.

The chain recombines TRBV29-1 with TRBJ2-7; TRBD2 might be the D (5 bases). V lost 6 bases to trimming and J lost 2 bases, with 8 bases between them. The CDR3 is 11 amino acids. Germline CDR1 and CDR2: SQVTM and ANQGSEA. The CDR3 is CSVGEAYEQYF. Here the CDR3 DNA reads TGCAGCGTGGGAGAAGCCTACGAGCAGTACTTC.

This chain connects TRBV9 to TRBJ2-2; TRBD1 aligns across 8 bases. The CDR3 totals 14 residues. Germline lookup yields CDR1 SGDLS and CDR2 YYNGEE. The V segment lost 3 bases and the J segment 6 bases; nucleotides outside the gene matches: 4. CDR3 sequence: CASSETGGPGELFF. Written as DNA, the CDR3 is TGTGCCAGCAGCGAAACAGGGGGTCCCGGGGAGCTGTTTTTT. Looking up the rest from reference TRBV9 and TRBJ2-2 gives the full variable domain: DSGVTQTPKHLITATGQRVTLRCSPRSGDLSVYWYQQSLDQGLQFLIQYYNGEERAKGNILERFSAQQFPDLHSELNLSSLELGDSALYFCASSETGGPGELFFGEGSRLTVL.

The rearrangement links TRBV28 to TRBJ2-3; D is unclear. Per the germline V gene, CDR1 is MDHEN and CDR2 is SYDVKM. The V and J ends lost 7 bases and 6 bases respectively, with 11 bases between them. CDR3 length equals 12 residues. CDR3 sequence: CASTDQVDTQYF. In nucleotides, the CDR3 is TGTGCCAGCACTGACCAGGTGGATACGCAGTATTTT.

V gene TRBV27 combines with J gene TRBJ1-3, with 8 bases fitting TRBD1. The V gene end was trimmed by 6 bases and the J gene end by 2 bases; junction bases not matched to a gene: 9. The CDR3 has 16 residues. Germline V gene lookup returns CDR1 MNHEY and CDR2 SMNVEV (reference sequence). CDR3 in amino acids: CASRPTGGFPGNTIYF. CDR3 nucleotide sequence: TGTGCCAGCAGGCCTACAGGGGGATTTCCTGGAAACACCATATATTTT.

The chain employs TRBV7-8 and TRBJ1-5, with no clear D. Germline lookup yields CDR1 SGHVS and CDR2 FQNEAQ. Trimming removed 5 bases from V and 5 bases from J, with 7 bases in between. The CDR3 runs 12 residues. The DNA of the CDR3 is TGTGCCAGCAGCCATGAGGATCAGCCCCAGCATTTT. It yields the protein CASSHEDQPQHF.

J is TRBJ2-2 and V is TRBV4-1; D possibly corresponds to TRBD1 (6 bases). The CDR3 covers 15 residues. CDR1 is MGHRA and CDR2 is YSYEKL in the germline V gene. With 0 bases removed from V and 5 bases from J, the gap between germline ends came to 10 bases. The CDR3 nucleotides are TGCGCCAGCAGCCAAGAAGACAGGAGGACCGGGGAGCTGTTTTTT. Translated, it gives CASSQEDRRTGELFF.

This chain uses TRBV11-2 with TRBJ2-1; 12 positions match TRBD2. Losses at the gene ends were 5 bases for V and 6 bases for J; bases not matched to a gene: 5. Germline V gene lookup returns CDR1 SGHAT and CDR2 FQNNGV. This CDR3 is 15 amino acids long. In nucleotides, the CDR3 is TGTGCCAGCAGCAAGACTAGCGGGAGTCCCAATGAGCAGTTCTTC. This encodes CASSKTSGSPNEQFF.

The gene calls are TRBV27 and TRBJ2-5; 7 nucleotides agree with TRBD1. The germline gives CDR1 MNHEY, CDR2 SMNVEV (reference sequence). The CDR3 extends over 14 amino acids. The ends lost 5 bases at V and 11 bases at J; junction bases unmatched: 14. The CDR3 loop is CASSDGTATPPQYF. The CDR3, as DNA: TGTGCCAGCAGTGACGGGACAGCGACACCCCCTCAGTACTTC.

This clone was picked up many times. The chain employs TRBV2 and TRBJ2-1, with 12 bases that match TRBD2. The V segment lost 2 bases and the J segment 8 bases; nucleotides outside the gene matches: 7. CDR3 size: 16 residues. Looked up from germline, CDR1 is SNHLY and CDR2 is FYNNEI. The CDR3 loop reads CASSEPSLAGGDEQFF. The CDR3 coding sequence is TGTGCCAGCAGTGAACCAAGTCTAGCGGGAGGGGATGAGCAGTTCTTC. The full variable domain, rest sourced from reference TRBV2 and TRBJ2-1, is EPEVTQTPSHQVTQMGQEVILRCVPISNHLYFYWYRQILGQKVEFLVSFYNNEISEKSEIFDDQFSVERPDGSNFTLKIRSTKLEDSAMYFCASSEPSLAGGDEQFFGPGTRLTVL.

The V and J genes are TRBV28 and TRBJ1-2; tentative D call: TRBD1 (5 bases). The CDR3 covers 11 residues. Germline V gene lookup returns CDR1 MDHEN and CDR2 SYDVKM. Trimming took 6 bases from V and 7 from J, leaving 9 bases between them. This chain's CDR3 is CASSARVGYTF. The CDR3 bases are TGTGCCAGCAGCGCCAGGGTTGGCTACACCTTC.

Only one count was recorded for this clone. CDR3 loop: CASSSSGDTQYF. DNA of the CDR3: TGTGCCAGCAGTTCCAGCGGGGATACGCAGTATTTT. This chain uses TRBV7-9 with TRBJ2-3, with D perhaps matching TRBD2 (6 bases). The CDR3 covers 12 residues. Trimming removed 6 bases at V and 6 bases at J, with 10 bases between. The germline V gene encodes CDR1 SEHNR and CDR2 FQNEAQ (reference sequence).

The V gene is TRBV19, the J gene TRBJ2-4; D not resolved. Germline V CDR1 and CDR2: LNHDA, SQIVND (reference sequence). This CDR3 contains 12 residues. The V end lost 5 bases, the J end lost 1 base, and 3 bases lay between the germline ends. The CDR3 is CASSQAKNIQYF. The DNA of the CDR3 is TGTGCCAGTAGTCAGGCCAAAAACATTCAGTACTTC.